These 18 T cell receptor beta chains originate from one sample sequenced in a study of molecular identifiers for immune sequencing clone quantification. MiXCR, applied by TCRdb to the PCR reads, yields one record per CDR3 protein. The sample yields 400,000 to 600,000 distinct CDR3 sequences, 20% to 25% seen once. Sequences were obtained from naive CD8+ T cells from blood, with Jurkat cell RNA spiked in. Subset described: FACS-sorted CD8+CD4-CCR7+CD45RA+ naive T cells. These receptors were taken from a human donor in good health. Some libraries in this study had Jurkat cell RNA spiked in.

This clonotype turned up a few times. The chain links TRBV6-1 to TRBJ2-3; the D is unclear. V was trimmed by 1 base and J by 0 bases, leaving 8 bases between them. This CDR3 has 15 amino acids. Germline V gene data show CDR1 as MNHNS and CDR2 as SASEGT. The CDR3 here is CASSEGWSSTDTQYF. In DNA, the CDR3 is TGTGCCAGCAGTGAAGGATGGAGTAGCACAGATACGCAGTATTTT.

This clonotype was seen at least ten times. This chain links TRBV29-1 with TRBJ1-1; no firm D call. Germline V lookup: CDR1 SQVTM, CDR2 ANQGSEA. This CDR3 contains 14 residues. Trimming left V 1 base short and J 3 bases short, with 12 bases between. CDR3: CSVEVALGHTEAFF. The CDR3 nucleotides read TGCAGCGTTGAAGTGGCCCTCGGGCACACTGAAGCTTTCTTT.

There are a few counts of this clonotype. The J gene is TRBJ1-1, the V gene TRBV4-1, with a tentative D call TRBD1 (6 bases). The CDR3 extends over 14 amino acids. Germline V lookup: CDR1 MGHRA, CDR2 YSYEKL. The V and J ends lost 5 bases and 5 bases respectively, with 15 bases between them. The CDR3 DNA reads TGCGCCAGCAGCACACGACAGGAGGGTACTGAAGCTTTCTTT. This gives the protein CASSTRQEGTEAFF.

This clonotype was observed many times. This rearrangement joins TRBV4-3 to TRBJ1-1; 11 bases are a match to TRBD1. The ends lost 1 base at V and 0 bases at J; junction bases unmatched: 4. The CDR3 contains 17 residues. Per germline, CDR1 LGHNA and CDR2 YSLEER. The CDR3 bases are TGCGCCAGCAGCCAAGGGACAGGGGGCCCCGTGAACACTGAAGCTTTCTTT. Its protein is CASSQGTGGPVNTEAFF.

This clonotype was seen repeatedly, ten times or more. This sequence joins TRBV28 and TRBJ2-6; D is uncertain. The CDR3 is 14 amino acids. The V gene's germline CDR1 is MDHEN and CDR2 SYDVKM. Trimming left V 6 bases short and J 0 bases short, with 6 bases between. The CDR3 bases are TGTGCCAGCAGCCTTCTCTCTGGGGCCAACGTCCTGACTTTC. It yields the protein CASSLLSGANVLTF. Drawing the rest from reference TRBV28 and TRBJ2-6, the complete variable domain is DVKVTQSSRYLVKRTGEKVFLECVQDMDHENMFWYRQDPGLGLRLIYFSYDVKMKEKGDIPEGYSVSREKKERFSLILESASTNQTSMYLCASSLLSGANVLTFGAGSRLTVL.

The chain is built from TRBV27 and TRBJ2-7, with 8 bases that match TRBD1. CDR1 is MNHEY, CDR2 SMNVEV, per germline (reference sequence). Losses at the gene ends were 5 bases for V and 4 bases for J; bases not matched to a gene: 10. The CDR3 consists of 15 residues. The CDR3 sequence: CASSPRSGGAYEQYF. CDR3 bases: TGTGCCAGCAGTCCGCGATCAGGGGGCGCGTACGAGCAGTACTTC.

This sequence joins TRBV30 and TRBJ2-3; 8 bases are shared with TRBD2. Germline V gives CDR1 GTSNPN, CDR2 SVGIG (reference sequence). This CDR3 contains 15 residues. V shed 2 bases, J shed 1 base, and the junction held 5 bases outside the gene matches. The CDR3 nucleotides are TGTGCCTGGAGTCACGGGGGGGCGGGCACAGATACGCAGTATTTT. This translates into CAWSHGGAGTDTQYF.

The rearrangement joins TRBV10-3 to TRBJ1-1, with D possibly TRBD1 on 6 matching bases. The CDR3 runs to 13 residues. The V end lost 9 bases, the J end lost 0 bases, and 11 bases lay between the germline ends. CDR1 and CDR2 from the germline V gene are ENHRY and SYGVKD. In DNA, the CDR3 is TGTGCCATAAGGGACACATTGAACACTGAAGCTTTCTTT. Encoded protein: CAIRDTLNTEAFF.

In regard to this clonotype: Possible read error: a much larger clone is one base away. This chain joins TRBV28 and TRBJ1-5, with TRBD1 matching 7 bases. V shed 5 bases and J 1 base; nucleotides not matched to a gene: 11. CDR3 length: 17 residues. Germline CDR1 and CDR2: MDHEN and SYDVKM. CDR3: CASSKITGVASNQPQHF. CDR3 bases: TGTGCCAGCAGTAAAATCACAGGGGTGGCCAGCAATCAGCCCCAGCATTTT. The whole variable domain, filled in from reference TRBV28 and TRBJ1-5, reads DVKVTQSSRYLVKRTGEKVFLECVQDMDHENMFWYRQDPGLGLRLIYFSYDVKMKEKGDIPEGYSVSREKKERFSLILESASTNQTSMYLCASSKITGVASNQPQHFGDGTRLSIL.

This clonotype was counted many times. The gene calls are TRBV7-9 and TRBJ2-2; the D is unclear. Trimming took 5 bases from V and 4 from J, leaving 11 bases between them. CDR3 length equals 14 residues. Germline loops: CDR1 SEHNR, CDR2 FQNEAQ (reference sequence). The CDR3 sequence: CASSVVYGTGELFF. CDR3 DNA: TGTGCCAGCAGCGTTGTATACGGCACCGGGGAGCTGTTTTTT.

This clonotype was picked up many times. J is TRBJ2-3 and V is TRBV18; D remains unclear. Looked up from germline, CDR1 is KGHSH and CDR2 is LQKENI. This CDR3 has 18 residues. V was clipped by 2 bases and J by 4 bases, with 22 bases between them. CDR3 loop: CASSPESPTHGGPDTQYF. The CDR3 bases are TGTGCCAGCTCACCAGAAAGTCCAACTCATGGTGGTCCAGATACGCAGTATTTT.

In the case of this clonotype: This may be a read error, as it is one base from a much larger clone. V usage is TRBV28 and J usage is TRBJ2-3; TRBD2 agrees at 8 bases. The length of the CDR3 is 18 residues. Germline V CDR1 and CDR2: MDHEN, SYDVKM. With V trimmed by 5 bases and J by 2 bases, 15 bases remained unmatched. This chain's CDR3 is CASSPLWSSGVNTDTQYF. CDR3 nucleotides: TGTGCCAGCAGTCCCCTTTGGAGTAGCGGGGTTAACACAGATACGCAGTATTTT.

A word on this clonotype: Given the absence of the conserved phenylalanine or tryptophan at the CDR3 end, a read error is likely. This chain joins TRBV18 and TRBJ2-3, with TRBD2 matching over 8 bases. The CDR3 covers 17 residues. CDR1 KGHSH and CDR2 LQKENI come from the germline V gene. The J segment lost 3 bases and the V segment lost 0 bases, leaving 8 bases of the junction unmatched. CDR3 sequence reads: CASSPPGRGERTDTQYL. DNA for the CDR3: TGTGCCAGCTCACCACCAGGGCGGGGGGAGAGGACAGATACGCAGTATCTT.

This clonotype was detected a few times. The CDR3 is CATPRQGSPGYTF. The CDR3 DNA reads TGTGCCACCCCGCGACAGGGCTCACCTGGCTACACCTTC. The rearrangement uses TRBV7-9 and TRBJ1-2, with 7 positions matching TRBD1. This CDR3 spans 13 amino acids. In germline, CDR1 is SEHNR, CDR2 FQNEAQ (reference sequence). Unmatched junction bases numbered 12, after V lost 10 bases and J lost 7 bases.

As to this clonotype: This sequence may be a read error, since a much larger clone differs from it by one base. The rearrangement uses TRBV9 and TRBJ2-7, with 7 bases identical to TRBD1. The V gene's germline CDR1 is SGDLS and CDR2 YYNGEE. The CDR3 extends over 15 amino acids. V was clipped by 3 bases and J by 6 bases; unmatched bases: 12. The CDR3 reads CASSAARDSEVEQYF. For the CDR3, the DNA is TGTGCCAGCAGCGCAGCCCGGGACAGTGAGGTCGAGCAGTACTTC.

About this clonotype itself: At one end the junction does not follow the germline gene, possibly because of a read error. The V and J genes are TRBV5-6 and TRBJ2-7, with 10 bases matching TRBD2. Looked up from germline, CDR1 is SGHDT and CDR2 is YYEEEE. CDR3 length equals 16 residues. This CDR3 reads CARSLGAGGSSYEQYF. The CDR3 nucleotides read TGTGCCCGCAGCCTGGGAGCGGGGGGGAGCTCCTACGAGCAGTACTTC.

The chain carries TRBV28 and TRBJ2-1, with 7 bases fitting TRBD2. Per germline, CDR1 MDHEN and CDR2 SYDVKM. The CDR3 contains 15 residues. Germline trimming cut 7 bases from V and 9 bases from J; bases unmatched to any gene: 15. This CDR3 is CASTIPPSGGGEQFF. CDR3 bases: TGTGCCAGCACCATTCCCCCTAGCGGAGGCGGTGAGCAGTTCTTC.

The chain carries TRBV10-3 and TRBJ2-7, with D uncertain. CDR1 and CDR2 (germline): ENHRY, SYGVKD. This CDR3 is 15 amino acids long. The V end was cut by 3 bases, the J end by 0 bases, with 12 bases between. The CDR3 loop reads CAISEEEVSSYEQYF. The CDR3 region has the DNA TGTGCCATCAGTGAAGAGGAAGTGAGCTCCTACGAGCAGTACTTC.